The 5 T cell receptor beta chains below all came from one sample that was sequenced in a study of blood T cell repertoires in COVID-19. Only in-frame clones appear in the TCRdb table, and some are missing; sequencing was by immunoSEQ multiplex PCR. The data contain roughly 250,000 clones, roughly 80% of them singletons. Sequences were obtained from peripheral blood. The source of these receptors is a middle-aged woman with active or convalescent COVID-19.

The chain couples TRBV6-6 to TRBJ1-2; 9 bases fit TRBD1. Germline V gene sequence: CDR1 MNHNY, CDR2 SVGAGI (reference sequence). The ends lost 6 bases at V and 4 bases at J; junction bases unmatched: 6. The CDR3 has 14 residues. Here the CDR3 DNA reads TGTGCCAGCAGCAATCCGGGACAGGGCTATGGCTACACCTTC. Amino acids: CASSNPGQGYGYTF.

This chain connects TRBV9 to TRBJ1-2; 8 positions match TRBD1. CDR1 is SGDLS and CDR2 is YYNGEE in the germline V gene. V shed 8 bases and J 6 bases; nucleotides not matched to a gene: 9. The CDR3 sequence is 13 residues long. The CDR3 nucleotides read TGTGCCAGTCATGACAGGGGTCCGAATGGCTACACCTTC. Protein product: CASHDRGPNGYTF.

This clone was counted a few times. J is TRBJ1-4 and V is TRBV19; 8 nucleotides agree with TRBD1. The CDR3 sequence is 14 residues long. Germline V gives CDR1 LNHDA, CDR2 SQIVND (reference sequence). Trimming removed 5 bases from V and 7 bases from J; junction bases left unmatched: 6. Here the CDR3 DNA reads TGTGCCAGTAGTCCAGGACAGGGTAGTGAAAAACTGTTTTTT. Encoded protein: CASSPGQGSEKLFF.

In this sample, this clone turned up a few times. The V call is TRBV11-2, the J call TRBJ2-1; 7 bases agree with TRBD1. CDR1 is SGHAT, CDR2 FQNNGV, per germline. The CDR3 has 14 residues. V lost 4 bases to trimming and J lost 6 bases; unmatched junction nucleotides: 6. In DNA form, the CDR3 reads TGTGCCAGCAGCTCGACAGGGAATCGCAATGAGCAGTTCTTC. It yields the protein CASSSTGNRNEQFF.

A single count supports this clone. The V call is TRBV2, the J call TRBJ1-2; 8 bases match TRBD1. Per germline, CDR1 SNHLY and CDR2 FYNNEI. CDR3 size: 10 residues. The chain's CDR3 is CAGQGYGYTF. The CDR3 nucleotides are TGTGCTGGACAGGGCTATGGCTACACCTTC.